The 10 T cell receptor beta chains reported below all come from one sample, sequenced in a study of cytomegalovirus exposure and HLA in healthy donors. Here immunoSEQ multiplex PCR was the method, and the copy in TCRdb shows in-frame clones only, minus some. The repertoire includes more than 300,000 clones, around 86% of them detected once, and about 0.8% sits in the top ten. Material for sequencing was PBMCs. These receptor sequences come from a young woman in good health and CMV-seronegative.

The chain recombines TRBV27 with TRBJ2-1; 9 bases line up with TRBD2. The length of the CDR3 is 15 residues. The germline CDR1 and CDR2 sequences are MNHEY and SMNVEV (reference sequence). V lost 2 bases to trimming and J lost 8 bases; unmatched junction nucleotides: 7. This CDR3 reads CASSLGASGNYEQFF. The CDR3 nucleotides are TGTGCCAGCAGTTTAGGTGCTAGCGGGAACTATGAGCAGTTCTTC.

The chain recombines TRBV7-2 with TRBJ2-3, with D possibly being TRBD1 (6 bases). The V gene lost 5 bases and the J gene lost 3 bases, with 18 bases spanning the gap. Per germline, CDR1 SGHTA and CDR2 FQGNSA. This CDR3 has 16 residues. The CDR3 is CASSRKGDRITDTQYF. CDR3 nucleotide sequence: TGTGCCAGCAGCCGCAAAGGAGACAGGATTACAGATACGCAGTATTTT.

J is TRBJ2-1 and V is TRBV6-5; possibly TRBD2 for D (6 bases). The CDR3 consists of 12 residues. Germline loops: CDR1 MNHEY, CDR2 SVGAGI. The V and J ends lost 4 bases and 9 bases respectively, with 10 bases between them. The CDR3 sequence: CASSSSGGEQFF. Written as DNA, the CDR3 is TGTGCCAGCAGTTCATCCGGGGGTGAGCAGTTCTTC.

The rearrangement joins TRBV5-4 to TRBJ2-2; maybe TRBD1 (6 bases). V was shortened by 4 bases and J by 1 base, with 11 bases between the two germline ends. This CDR3 is built from 15 residues. Germline values: CDR1 SGHNT, CDR2 YYREEE (reference sequence). CDR3 sequence (DNA): TGTGCCAGCAGCCCTCCGGACAGGAACACCGGGGAGCTGTTTTTT. It codes for CASSPPDRNTGELFF.

The chain has TRBV6-1 and TRBJ2-5, with TRBD1 matching over 7 bases. The CDR3 is 12 residues long. V dropped 1 base and J dropped 13; count of bases not matched to a gene: 6. From germline, CDR1 is MNHNS and CDR2 SASEGT. This CDR3 reads CASSEDLGQRYF. CDR3 nucleotides: TGTGCCAGCAGTGAAGACCTGGGACAGAGGTACTTC.

V gene TRBV6-1 combines with J gene TRBJ2-3; D call uncertain. The CDR3 spans 13 residues. V was pared by 7 bases and J by 3 bases, with 11 bases between. The V gene's germline CDR1 is MNHNS and CDR2 SASEGT. CDR3 DNA: TGTGCCAGCAACCTCGCAGGAACAGATACGCAGTATTTT. Its protein is CASNLAGTDTQYF.

This clone has a handful of counts. This specimen includes other DNA sequences encoding the same CDR3. The V call is TRBV27, the J call TRBJ2-1; D gene ambiguous. Germline CDR1 reads MNHEY; CDR2 reads SMNVEV (reference sequence). Trimming shortened V by 5 bases and J by 4 bases, and 3 bases separated the two germline ends. The CDR3 spans 11 residues. As DNA, the CDR3 is TGTGCCAGCAGTCTATACAATGAGCAGTTCTTC. Its translation: CASSLYNEQFF.

V gene TRBV19 combines with J gene TRBJ2-3, with TRBD2 matching 9 bases. The V segment lost 5 bases and the J segment 5 bases; nucleotides outside the gene matches: 8. The CDR3 consists of 15 residues. Germline V gene sequence: CDR1 LNHDA, CDR2 SQIVND (reference sequence). CDR3 in DNA: TGTGCCAGTAGTGCGGCGGGACTAGCAGGAGATACGCAGTATTTT. It is translated as CASSAAGLAGDTQYF.

The genes are TRBV5-1 and TRBJ1-2; 9 nucleotides match TRBD1. The CDR3 loop spans 14 amino acids. The junction had 5 bases not matched to a gene; V was cut back by 2 bases and J by 6 bases. Germline CDR1 is SGHRS and CDR2 is YFSETQ. CDR3 coding DNA: TGCGCCAGCAGCTTTAGGACAGGGGCCGATGGCTACACCTTC. Encoded protein: CASSFRTGADGYTF.

The chain recombines TRBV7-9 with TRBJ1-4; 8 nucleotides match TRBD1. Germline trimming cut 5 bases from V and 4 bases from J; bases unmatched to any gene: 6. The germline CDR1 and CDR2 sequences are SEHNR and FQNEAQ (reference sequence). CDR3 size: 15 residues. CDR3 protein: CASSRPGQVNEKLFF. The CDR3 DNA is TGTGCCAGCAGCCGCCCGGGACAGGTTAATGAAAAACTGTTTTTT.